This TCR beta chain comes out of a study of blood T cell repertoires in COVID-19. The overall study: T cells, B-cell-depleted T cells, or PBMCs supplied cDNA or gDNA.

The V gene end was trimmed by 6 bases and the J gene end by 3 bases; junction bases not matched to a gene: 8. Germline values: CDR1 LGHDT, CDR2 YNNKEL (reference sequence). The CDR3 sequence is 17 residues long. This clone was found a few times. Original methodology: Reference gene primer amplification yielded estimated nucleated cell counts. Clones were read by immunoSEQ multiplex PCR, and TCRdb kept only the in-frame ones, dropping some. That table is the source of V, J and clone size, and D and trimming were worked out from the DNA. The table includes around 90,000 clones, approximately 90% detected once.

J is TRBJ1-4 and V is TRBV3-1 (or the pseudogene TRBV3-2), with 12 bases lining up with TRBD1. The source is a male donor with acute or convalescent COVID-19. Sequenced: peripheral blood. The chain's CDR3 is CASSQGQGALSNEKLFF. CDR3 sequence (DNA): TGTGCCAGCAGTCAGGGACAGGGGGCGCTTTCTAATGAAAAACTGTTTTTT.